These T cell receptor beta chains were read from a single sample in a study of Tregs in tolerant kidney transplant recipients. Assay: immunoSEQ multiplex PCR; the TCRdb copy retains only in-frame clones and omits some. The sample carries under 300,000 clones, 65% to 85% recorded once. The sample comprised CD4+ T cells from blood. Source of these receptors: a human donor in good health. The CDR3 runs from the conserved cysteine through the conserved F or W. Fields, in order: V gene, clone size, J gene, D gene, CDR3 DNA, CDR3 protein. D genes are given only for firm matches. Size values are once, few and many counts, or a class for expanded clones, and some rows have none.

V gene: TRBV13
clone size: -
J gene: TRBJ1-1
D gene: -
CDR3 DNA: TGTGCCAGCAGCTTAGGCCTAGCGGGGTATGGCACTGAAGCTTTCTTT
CDR3 protein: CASSLGLAGYGTEAFF

V gene: TRBV5-1
clone size: -
J gene: TRBJ1-4
D gene: TRBD1
CDR3 DNA: TGCGCCAGCAGGGACAGGGTTCCCAATGAAAAACTGTTTTTT
CDR3 protein: CASRDRVPNEKLFF

V gene: TRBV25-1
clone size: -
J gene: TRBJ1-1
D gene: -
CDR3 DNA: TGTGCCAGCAGTGAATTAAGACAGAACACTGAAGCTTTCTTT
CDR3 protein: CASSELRQNTEAFF

V gene: TRBV2
clone size: -
J gene: TRBJ1-6
D gene: TRBD1
CDR3 DNA: TGTGCCAGCAGTTCACAGGGGGGCTCCTATAATTCACCCCTCCACTTT
CDR3 protein: CASSSQGGSYNSPLHF

V gene: TRBV6-5
clone size: few
J gene: TRBJ2-2
D gene: -
CDR3 DNA: TGTGCCAGCAGTTACGGGACCCCAGGGCGCACCGGGGAGCTGTTTTTT
CDR3 protein: CASSYGTPGRTGELFF

V gene: TRBV2
clone size: -
J gene: TRBJ2-5
D gene: -
CDR3 DNA: TGTGCCAGCAGTGAAGCGCTTATCGAGGGCCCAGAGACCCAGTACTTC
CDR3 protein: CASSEALIEGPETQYF

V gene: TRBV19
clone size: -
J gene: TRBJ2-2
D gene: -
CDR3 DNA: TGTGCCAGTATAGCAGGCTCGAACACCGGGGAGCTGTTTTTT
CDR3 protein: CASIAGSNTGELFF

V gene: TRBV2
clone size: -
J gene: TRBJ1-2
D gene: TRBD1
CDR3 DNA: TGTGCCAGCAGTGTCAGGGGGCTGGGTGGCTACACCTTC
CDR3 protein: CASSVRGLGGYTF

V gene: TRBV6-6
clone size: -
J gene: TRBJ1-1
D gene: -
CDR3 DNA: TGTGCCAGCAGTTACTCGACAGCCCGGGCGAACACTGAAGCTTTCTTT
CDR3 protein: CASSYSTARANTEAFF

V gene: TRBV7-9
clone size: once
J gene: TRBJ2-7
D gene: -
CDR3 DNA: TGTGCCAGCAGTCCAACCTACGAGCAGTACTTC
CDR3 protein: CASSPTYEQYF

V gene: TRBV7-9
clone size: -
J gene: TRBJ2-3
D gene: -
CDR3 DNA: TGTGCCAGCAGCTCAGGGCGCGATACGCAGTATTTT
CDR3 protein: CASSSGRDTQYF

V gene: TRBV7-2
clone size: -
J gene: TRBJ1-1
D gene: TRBD1
CDR3 DNA: TGTGCCAGCAGCTCTAGCTGGACAGGGGTTGAAGCTTTCTTT
CDR3 protein: CASSSSWTGVEAFF

V gene: TRBV5-1
clone size: once
J gene: TRBJ2-4
D gene: -
CDR3 DNA: TGCGCCAGCAGCCGGGAAGGGGGAAACATTCAGTACTTC
CDR3 protein: CASSREGGNIQYF

V gene: TRBV29-1
clone size: few
J gene: TRBJ2-4
D gene: -
CDR3 DNA: TGCAGCGTTGAACTGGATCCCAAAAACATTCAGTACTTC
CDR3 protein: CSVELDPKNIQYF

V gene: TRBV25-1
clone size: -
J gene: TRBJ2-1
D gene: -
CDR3 DNA: TGTGCCAGCAGTGAGCCCCCACCCTTAGGCAATGAGCAGTTCTTC
CDR3 protein: CASSEPPPLGNEQFF

V gene: TRBV30
clone size: -
J gene: TRBJ2-1
D gene: TRBD2
CDR3 DNA: TGTGCCTGGGACACGGGACTAGTGAACAATGAGCAGTTCTTC
CDR3 protein: CAWDTGLVNNEQFF

V gene: TRBV19
clone size: -
J gene: TRBJ1-2
D gene: -
CDR3 DNA: TGTGCCAGTAGTTATAACTATGGCTACACCTTC
CDR3 protein: CASSYNYGYTF

V gene: TRBV5-1
clone size: -
J gene: TRBJ1-2
D gene: -
CDR3 DNA: TGCGCCAGCAGCTTGGAGCCGGTATATGGCTACACCTTC
CDR3 protein: CASSLEPVYGYTF

V gene: TRBV19
clone size: -
J gene: TRBJ1-2
D gene: -
CDR3 DNA: TGTGCCAGTAGTATGAGAGCCAGTGGGGATGGCTACACCTTC
CDR3 protein: CASSMRASGDGYTF

V gene: TRBV2
clone size: -
J gene: TRBJ1-2
D gene: -
CDR3 DNA: TGTGCCAGCAGCCGGGGACCCCAGGCTCACTACACCTTC
CDR3 protein: CASSRGPQAHYTF

V gene: TRBV7-8
clone size: -
J gene: TRBJ2-7
D gene: TRBD2
CDR3 DNA: TGTGCCAGCAGCTTAGCGCGACTAGCGGGGGCCTACGAGCAGTACTTC
CDR3 protein: CASSLARLAGAYEQYF

V gene: TRBV27
clone size: -
J gene: TRBJ2-1
D gene: TRBD2
CDR3 DNA: TGTGCCAGCAGTTTATTTGGACTAGCCCTTAGCTCCTACAATGAGCAGTTCTTC
CDR3 protein: CASSLFGLALSSYNEQFF

V gene: TRBV6-1
clone size: -
J gene: TRBJ2-2
D gene: -
CDR3 DNA: TGTGCCAGCAGTGATGTCCCGGGCTCCCTACCTAAATACACCGGGGAGCTGTTTTTT
CDR3 protein: CASSDVPGSLPKYTGELFF

V gene: TRBV4-2
clone size: once
J gene: TRBJ2-2
D gene: -
CDR3 DNA: TGTGCCAGCAGCCAACGCGCCGGGTTGAACACCGGGGAGCTGTTTTTT
CDR3 protein: CASSQRAGLNTGELFF

V gene: TRBV5-4
clone size: -
J gene: TRBJ2-1
D gene: TRBD2
CDR3 DNA: TGTGCCAGCAGCTATAGCGGGGGGAATGAGCAGTTCTTC
CDR3 protein: CASSYSGGNEQFF

V gene: TRBV2
clone size: -
J gene: TRBJ2-3
D gene: -
CDR3 DNA: TGTGCCAGCAGTGGACTAATTCCAGATACGCAGTATTTT
CDR3 protein: CASSGLIPDTQYF

V gene: TRBV21-1
clone size: -
J gene: TRBJ1-1
D gene: -
CDR3 DNA: TGTGCCAGCAGCGCACAGTGGCAGGGAAAGAGGCCATTGGTCGCTGAAGCTTTCTTT
CDR3 protein: CASSAQWQGKRPLVAEAFF

V gene: TRBV14
clone size: -
J gene: TRBJ2-3
D gene: -
CDR3 DNA: TGTGCCAGCAGCCCCCGCCAGGCCGGTGATACGCAGTATTTT
CDR3 protein: CASSPRQAGDTQYF

V gene: TRBV11-2
clone size: -
J gene: TRBJ2-7
D gene: TRBD2
CDR3 DNA: TGTGCCAGCAGCACGGAGCTAGCGGGAAGCTACGAGCAGTACTTC
CDR3 protein: CASSTELAGSYEQYF

V gene: TRBV5-1
clone size: -
J gene: TRBJ1-2
D gene: -
CDR3 DNA: TGCGCCAGCAGCGGCGGGACGGCCTTCGAGGGGGGCTACACCTTC
CDR3 protein: CASSGGTAFEGGYTF

V gene: TRBV7-2
clone size: -
J gene: TRBJ2-7
D gene: -
CDR3 DNA: TGTGCCAGCAGCTTGAGTGGCCTAGCTGGTCTCGAGCAGTACTTC
CDR3 protein: CASSLSGLAGLEQYF

V gene: TRBV10-3
clone size: -
J gene: TRBJ1-3
D gene: -
CDR3 DNA: TGTGCCATCAGTGGGACAGACTCTGGAAACACCATATATTTT
CDR3 protein: CAISGTDSGNTIYF

V gene: TRBV30
clone size: -
J gene: TRBJ1-1
D gene: -
CDR3 DNA: TGTGCCTGGAGTCCCGGGATTAGGGGCACTGAAGCTTTCTTT
CDR3 protein: CAWSPGIRGTEAFF

V gene: TRBV5-1
clone size: -
J gene: TRBJ2-1
D gene: -
CDR3 DNA: TGCGCCAGCAGCTTGGTGGCGGTCCCGGAAGAGCAGTTCTTC
CDR3 protein: CASSLVAVPEEQFF

V gene: TRBV9
clone size: -
J gene: TRBJ1-1
D gene: TRBD1
CDR3 DNA: TGTGCCAGCAGCGTGGACAGGGGAACTGAAGCTTTCTTT
CDR3 protein: CASSVDRGTEAFF

V gene: TRBV6-5
clone size: once
J gene: TRBJ2-3
D gene: -
CDR3 DNA: TGTGCCAGCAGGATTCAGAGCGGCACAGATACGCAGTATTTT
CDR3 protein: CASRIQSGTDTQYF

V gene: TRBV6-1
clone size: -
J gene: TRBJ1-2
D gene: -
CDR3 DNA: TGTGCCAGCAGGGTTTTGACAGGAAGCATCTATGGCTACACCTTC
CDR3 protein: CASRVLTGSIYGYTF

V gene: TRBV7-6
clone size: -
J gene: TRBJ2-3
D gene: TRBD2
CDR3 DNA: TGTGCCAGCAGCTTCGGACTAGCGGGGGGCACAGATACGCAGTATTTT
CDR3 protein: CASSFGLAGGTDTQYF

V gene: TRBV27
clone size: once
J gene: TRBJ1-1
D gene: TRBD1
CDR3 DNA: TGTGCCAGCAGTCAACAAGGGGGCGCAGGTTCTGAAGCTTTCTTT
CDR3 protein: CASSQQGGAGSEAFF

V gene: TRBV6-5
clone size: -
J gene: TRBJ2-7
D gene: TRBD1
CDR3 DNA: TGTGCCAGCAGCGGACCGGGACAGGGGGCCTACGAGCAGTACTTC
CDR3 protein: CASSGPGQGAYEQYF

V gene: TRBV30
clone size: -
J gene: TRBJ2-3
D gene: -
CDR3 DNA: TGTGTCTGGAGTCTATCAGGGGGGGGTCGTACAGATACGCAGTATTTT
CDR3 protein: CVWSLSGGGRTDTQYF

V gene: TRBV18
clone size: -
J gene: TRBJ2-7
D gene: -
CDR3 DNA: TGTGCCAGCTCACCGGACAGTTCCTACGAGCAGTACTTC
CDR3 protein: CASSPDSSYEQYF

V gene: TRBV2
clone size: -
J gene: TRBJ2-7
D gene: TRBD1
CDR3 DNA: TGTGCCACCAGCCGGGACAGGGGTGACGACGAGCAGTACTTC
CDR3 protein: CATSRDRGDDEQYF

V gene: TRBV4-1
clone size: -
J gene: TRBJ2-2
D gene: -
CDR3 DNA: TGCGCCAGCAGCCAAGCTTTCGGGATAAACACCGGGGAGCTGTTTTTT
CDR3 protein: CASSQAFGINTGELFF

V gene: TRBV11-2
clone size: -
J gene: TRBJ2-3
D gene: TRBD2
CDR3 DNA: TGTGCCAGCAGCTTCCTAGCGGGGGGAGATACGCAGTATTTT
CDR3 protein: CASSFLAGGDTQYF

V gene: TRBV9
clone size: -
J gene: TRBJ2-7
D gene: -
CDR3 DNA: TGTGCCAGCAGCGTAGCTGGACACTCCTACGAGCAGTACTTC
CDR3 protein: CASSVAGHSYEQYF

V gene: TRBV5-1
clone size: -
J gene: TRBJ1-2
D gene: TRBD1
CDR3 DNA: TGCGCCAGCAGCTTAATTCAAGCGACAGGGAACTTCCATGGCTACACCTTC
CDR3 protein: CASSLIQATGNFHGYTF

V gene: TRBV19
clone size: -
J gene: TRBJ1-4
D gene: -
CDR3 DNA: TGTGCCAGTAGTATGGGGTACCTTCAGAGTGAAAAACTGTTTTTT
CDR3 protein: CASSMGYLQSEKLFF

V gene: TRBV7-3
clone size: -
J gene: TRBJ2-1
D gene: TRBD2
CDR3 DNA: TGTGCCAGCAGCCCCAAGCGGGGGGGTGAGCAGTTCTTC
CDR3 protein: CASSPKRGGEQFF